The 15 T cell receptor beta chains listed next were all sequenced from one sample in a study of T-cell reconstitution after alpha-beta-depleted transplantation in children. The TCRbeta library incorporated unique molecular identifiers. TCRdb reanalysed the PCR reads using MiXCR and keeps one entry per CDR3 protein. Of over 550,000 distinct CDR3 sequences listed, roughly a tenth were seen once; the top ten hold less than 5%. Source: PBMCs from the stem cell graft donor, taken from the stem cell graft. These receptor sequences come from a human donor who donated a stem cell graft to a child with acute myeloid leukemia.

The chain couples TRBV19 to TRBJ2-1, with D perhaps matching TRBD1 (5 bases). The CDR3 is 14 residues long. The ends were cut back, 7 bases at V and 6 bases at J, with 16 bases in the middle. The germline V gene encodes CDR1 LNHDA and CDR2 SQIVND (reference sequence). The CDR3 DNA is TGTGCCAGTACCCTGACAGCGCAGGGCAATGAGCAGTTCTTC. Residues: CASTLTAQGNEQFF.

In this sample, this clonotype turned up many times. This rearrangement joins TRBV12-3 or TRBV12-4 to TRBJ2-1; D is unresolved. The CDR3 covers 14 residues. The germline V and J ends were trimmed by 5 bases and 4 bases, with 12 bases remaining between them. CDR3 nucleotides: TGTGCCAGCAGTCTCCGGGTCCAATACAATGAGCAGTTCTTC. Translation gives CASSLRVQYNEQFF.

This clonotype was seen repeatedly, ten times or more. This sequence joins TRBV7-2 and TRBJ2-3; 7 bases fit TRBD1. This CDR3 is built from 14 residues. Trimming removed 5 bases from V and 11 bases from J; junction bases left unmatched: 13. Germline CDR1 reads SGHTA; CDR2 reads FQGNSA. The CDR3 reads CASSGPGQRRRQYF. The CDR3 DNA reads TGTGCCAGCAGCGGACCGGGACAGCGAAGAAGGCAGTATTTT.

This clonotype was observed many times. This chain links TRBV20-1 with TRBJ2-6, with unresolved D. The V end lost 6 bases, the J end lost 2 bases, and 8 bases lay between the germline ends. The germline V gene encodes CDR1 DFQATT and CDR2 SNEGSKA (reference sequence). The CDR3 has 13 residues. This CDR3 is CSAPFPGANVLTF. The DNA for the CDR3 is TGCAGTGCCCCCTTCCCTGGGGCCAACGTCCTGACTTTC.

This clonotype was detected a few times. CDR3: CSARAPASLQDTQYF. The CDR3 bases are TGCAGTGCTAGAGCCCCGGCCTCCCTCCAGGATACGCAGTATTTT. The chain has TRBV20-1 and TRBJ2-3; no definite D call. In germline, CDR1 is DFQATT, CDR2 SNEGSKA (reference sequence). There are 15 residues in the CDR3. V dropped 1 base and J dropped 6 bases, with 17 bases sitting between them.

This sequence joins TRBV7-2 and TRBJ2-5; D unresolved. Trimming took off 5 bases at V and 3 bases at J, with 10 bases between the two ends. The length of the CDR3 is 13 residues. Looked up from germline, CDR1 is SGHTA and CDR2 is FQGNSA. CDR3 protein: CASSPQNKETQYF. For the CDR3, the DNA is TGTGCCAGCAGCCCACAAAATAAAGAGACCCAGTACTTC.

The chain couples TRBV5-1 to TRBJ2-7, with 14 bases identical to TRBD2. Trimming cost V 0 bases and J 5 bases; bases outside gene matches: 4. CDR3 size: 16 residues. The V gene's germline CDR1 is SGHRS and CDR2 YFSETQ. The CDR3 sequence is CASSLAMTSGRDEQYF. CDR3 nucleotide sequence: TGCGCCAGCAGCTTGGCCATGACTAGCGGGAGGGACGAGCAGTACTTC.

This clonotype was seen a few times. V usage is TRBV7-2 and J usage is TRBJ1-1; maybe TRBD1 (5 bases). The CDR3 totals 14 residues. The germline V and J ends were trimmed by 6 bases and 4 bases, with 15 bases remaining between them. Germline V gene lookup returns CDR1 SGHTA and CDR2 FQGNSA. In DNA, the CDR3 is TGTGCCAGCAGATGGGGTCGGGGGGTCACTGAAGCTTTCTTT. It yields the protein CASRWGRGVTEAFF.

CDR3 amino acids: CASSHPSGESPTDTQYF. Written as DNA, the CDR3 is TGTGCCAGCAGCCATCCCTCAGGGGAGTCTCCCACAGATACGCAGTATTTT. V gene TRBV13 combines with J gene TRBJ2-3, with D perhaps matching TRBD1 (6 bases). Germline values: CDR1 PRHDT, CDR2 FYEKMQ (reference sequence). Trimming left V 5 bases short and J 2 bases short, with 20 bases between. This CDR3 is 17 amino acids long.

This clonotype came up many times. The chain couples TRBV5-5 to TRBJ2-1; the match to TRBD1 covers 7 bases. The trim removed 4 bases at V and 1 base at J, leaving 5 bases unmatched. The length of the CDR3 is 15 residues. Per germline, CDR1 SGHKS and CDR2 YYEKEE (reference sequence). CDR3 in amino acids: CASSRTGQSYNEQFF. For the CDR3, the DNA is TGTGCCAGCAGCCGCACGGGACAGTCCTACAATGAGCAGTTCTTC.

The genes are TRBV2 and TRBJ2-5, with a possible D match to TRBD2 (6 bases). Looked up from germline, CDR1 is SNHLY and CDR2 is FYNNEI. The CDR3 runs to 14 residues. Trimming removed 4 bases at V and 5 bases at J, with 14 bases between. CDR3: CASSVTGLKETQYF. CDR3 sequence (DNA): TGTGCCAGCAGTGTAACGGGACTTAAGGAGACCCAGTACTTC.

Only a few counts were recorded for this clonotype. This chain uses TRBV7-6 with TRBJ2-3, with 13 bases lining up with TRBD2. This CDR3 spans 16 amino acids. Germline V gives CDR1 SGHVS, CDR2 FNYEAQ. V gave up 5 bases and J gave up 8 bases; unmatched junction bases: 10. The DNA of the CDR3 is TGTGCCAGCAGCGGAAGCACTAGCGGGAGGGCCGGTACGCAGTATTTT. The encoded protein is CASSGSTSGRAGTQYF. The full variable domain, completed using reference TRBV7-6 and TRBJ2-3, is GAGVSQSPRYKVTKRGQDVALRCDPISGHVSLYWYRQALGQGPEFLTYFNYEAQQDKSGLPNDRFSAERPEGSISTLTIQRTEQRDSAMYRCASSGSTSGRAGTQYFGPGTRLTVL.

This clonotype has a handful of counts. The chain links TRBV20-1 to TRBJ2-3; no reliable D call. Germline CDR1 reads DFQATT; CDR2 reads SNEGSKA (reference sequence). The CDR3 length is 16 residues. The V end was cut by 3 bases, the J end by 3 bases, with 19 bases between. The CDR3: CSASPIPGSLTDTQYF. The CDR3 DNA sequence: TGCAGTGCTAGTCCCATCCCCGGCAGTCTGACAGATACGCAGTATTTT.

The J gene is TRBJ2-2, the V gene TRBV7-9; 7 bases align to TRBD1. Looked up from germline, CDR1 is SEHNR and CDR2 is FQNEAQ (reference sequence). V shed 5 bases and J 3 bases; nucleotides not matched to a gene: 6. There are 15 residues in the CDR3. In DNA, the CDR3 is TGTGCCAGCAGCCCGACAGGGAAAGACACCGGGGAGCTGTTTTTT. Translation: CASSPTGKDTGELFF.

This clonotype was seen a few times. The chain carries TRBV4-3 and TRBJ2-7, with TRBD1 matching 10 bases. V shed 1 base, J shed 3 bases, and the junction held 3 bases outside the gene matches. CDR3 size: 15 residues. CDR1 LGHNA and CDR2 YSLEER come from the germline V gene. Here the CDR3 DNA reads TGCGCCAGCAGCCAAGCCCGGACAGGGGGCTACGAGCAGTACTTC. This encodes CASSQARTGGYEQYF.